This passage covers 31 T cell receptor beta chains from one sample sequenced in a study of control samples from healthy donors and cancer patients. The protocol was immunoSEQ multiplex PCR, while the TCRdb copy is restricted to in-frame clones and leaves out a portion. The table includes 150,000 or so clones, approximately 90% detected once. Sequencing input: blood. Every receptor here comes from a man between 25 and 39 years old in good health.

The J gene is TRBJ1-5, the V gene TRBV6-6, with D tentatively TRBD1 (6 bases). V was shortened by 4 bases and J by 7 bases, with 20 bases between the two germline ends. The CDR3 sequence is 16 residues long. The V gene's germline CDR1 is MNHNY and CDR2 SVGAGI (reference sequence). Here the CDR3 reads CASSSGVVGGVQPQHF. The CDR3 nucleotides read TGTGCCAGCAGTTCCGGAGTTGTGGGGGGCGTGCAGCCCCAGCATTTT.

The chain employs TRBV3-1 (or the pseudogene TRBV3-2) and TRBJ1-1, with D hard to call. CDR3 length: 13 amino acids. Looked up from germline, CDR1 is LGHDT and CDR2 is YNNKEL (reference sequence). Trimming pared 0 bases from V and 11 bases from J, leaving 13 bases between. In nucleotides, the CDR3 is TGTGCCAGCAGCCAAGAGTCGTCCTTCAAGGCTTTCTTT. It is translated as CASSQESSFKAFF.

V is TRBV19 and J is TRBJ2-1; 8 bases are a match to TRBD1. The CDR3 runs 14 residues. Trimming cost V 6 bases and J 6 bases; bases outside gene matches: 7. In germline, CDR1 is LNHDA, CDR2 SQIVND (reference sequence). The CDR3, as DNA: TGTGCCAGTAGAAGGACAGGGTCCGGCAATGAGCAGTTCTTC. It is translated as CASRRTGSGNEQFF.

The rearrangement links TRBV28 to TRBJ1-3, with D perhaps TRBD1 (6 bases). The CDR3 consists of 15 residues. V was cut by 5 bases and J by 0 bases, with 11 bases left in between. Per the germline V gene, CDR1 is MDHEN and CDR2 is SYDVKM. The CDR3 nucleotides are TGTGCCAGCAGTCCAACAGGGAGCTCTGGAAACACCATATATTTT. Encoded protein: CASSPTGSSGNTIYF. The full variable domain, completed using reference TRBV28 and TRBJ1-3, is DVKVTQSSRYLVKRTGEKVFLECVQDMDHENMFWYRQDPGLGLRLIYFSYDVKMKEKGDIPEGYSVSREKKERFSLILESASTNQTSMYLCASSPTGSSGNTIYFGEGSWLTVV.

CDR3 in DNA: TGCGCCAGCAGCCAATCGGGACAGCTCCAAGAGACCCAGTACTTC. Translated, it gives CASSQSGQLQETQYF. The chain employs TRBV4-1 and TRBJ2-5; 7 bases line up with TRBD1. Germline V gives CDR1 MGHRA, CDR2 YSYEKL. The CDR3 is 15 residues long. Trimming cost V 2 bases and J 1 base; bases outside gene matches: 4.

This CDR3 is CASSTGQQLQGYTF. CDR3 bases: TGTGCCAGCTCGACCGGACAGCAACTTCAGGGCTACACCTTC. The gene calls are TRBV18 and TRBJ1-2; maybe TRBD1 (6 bases). The CDR3 contains 14 residues. Germline V gives CDR1 KGHSH, CDR2 LQKENI. V was clipped by 6 bases and J by 8 bases, with 19 bases between them.

The chain joins TRBV6-2 or TRBV6-3 to TRBJ2-2; D possibly corresponds to TRBD2 (5 bases). V was cut by 2 bases and J by 6 bases, with 16 bases left in between. The CDR3 consists of 16 residues. Germline V gene sequence: CDR1 MNHEY, CDR2 SVGEGT. CDR3 nucleotides: TGTGCCAGCAGTTACCAATCAGCGAGGGTTCCCGGGGAGCTGTTTTTT. Amino acid sequence: CASSYQSARVPGELFF.

This clone has a single count. The chain is built from TRBV28 and TRBJ2-7; D may correspond to TRBD1 or TRBD2 (5 bases each). This CDR3 region has 14 residues. The V gene lost 7 bases and the J gene lost 3 bases, with 16 bases spanning the gap. Looked up from germline, CDR1 is MDHEN and CDR2 is SYDVKM. The CDR3 nucleotides are TGTGCCAGCACTATCCGGGACGGCCGCTACGAGCAGTACTTC. It specifies CASTIRDGRYEQYF.

This clone was counted at least ten times. The CDR3 DNA is TGTGCCAGCAGGACCGGGACATTAGATCAGCCCCAGCATTTT. This codes for CASRTGTLDQPQHF. The chain has TRBV28 and TRBJ1-5; D is possibly TRBD1 (6 bases). The CDR3 totals 14 residues. V was pared by 6 bases and J by 5 bases, with 14 bases between. The germline CDR1 and CDR2 sequences are MDHEN and SYDVKM.

This sequence joins TRBV19 and TRBJ2-2; D not certain. V lost 7 bases, J lost 5 bases, and 14 bases lay in between. The germline CDR1 and CDR2 sequences are LNHDA and SQIVND (reference sequence). The CDR3 has 14 amino acids. In DNA form, the CDR3 reads TGTGCCAGTAACCAAGCCCGGAATACCGGGGAGCTGTTTTTT. This encodes CASNQARNTGELFF.

J is TRBJ1-1 and V is TRBV10-3; D not resolved. From germline, CDR1 is ENHRY and CDR2 SYGVKD. This CDR3 contains 14 residues. V was trimmed by 0 bases and J by 2 bases, leaving 7 bases between them. CDR3 sequence reads: CAISESNRNTEAFF. CDR3 sequence (DNA): TGTGCCATCAGTGAGTCCAACAGAAACACTGAAGCTTTCTTT.

There are a few counts of this clone. This chain connects TRBV7-2 to TRBJ1-1; no reliable D call. The CDR3 sequence is 15 residues long. Trimming left V 2 bases short and J 6 bases short, with 16 bases between. Germline loops: CDR1 SGHTA, CDR2 FQGNSA. The chain's CDR3 is CASSLNREVSAEAFF. The CDR3 region has the DNA TGTGCCAGCAGCTTAAATCGGGAAGTAAGTGCTGAAGCTTTCTTT.

The chain has TRBV4-1 and TRBJ2-1, with D unresolved. This CDR3 is 15 amino acids long. Germline CDR1 MGHRA, CDR2 YSYEKL. The V end was cut by 1 base, the J end by 0 bases, with 7 bases between. The CDR3 reads CASSQADISYNEQFF. In DNA form, the CDR3 reads TGCGCCAGCAGCCAAGCTGACATCTCCTACAATGAGCAGTTCTTC.

This chain joins TRBV9 and TRBJ2-5; 10 bases align to TRBD2. V shed 5 bases, J shed 2 bases, and the junction held 9 bases outside the gene matches. The CDR3 is 16 residues long. The germline V gene has CDR1 SGDLS and CDR2 YYNGEE. The chain's CDR3 is CASRRAAGGLQETQYF. The CDR3 nucleotides are TGTGCCAGCAGGCGAGCAGCGGGGGGGTTACAAGAGACCCAGTACTTC.

J is TRBJ2-5 and V is TRBV7-3; possibly TRBD1 for D (6 bases). Germline V gene sequence: CDR1 SGHTA, CDR2 FQGTGA. The CDR3 sequence is 16 residues long. Trimming stripped 1 base from V and 3 bases from J, with 15 bases between. In nucleotides, the CDR3 is TGTGCCAGCAGCTTAAGTTCTGGGGCAGGGGAAGAGACCCAGTACTTC. Its translation: CASSLSSGAGEETQYF.

The DNA for the CDR3 is TGTGCCACCAGTGATATAGCGGGAGGGCGATACGAGCAGTACTTC. Its protein product is CATSDIAGGRYEQYF. This chain links TRBV24-1 with TRBJ2-7; 11 bases are shared with TRBD2. Per germline, CDR1 KGHDR and CDR2 SFDVKD. The junction had 4 bases not matched to a gene; V was cut back by 3 bases and J by 4 bases. This CDR3 contains 15 residues.

This chain uses TRBV2 with TRBJ1-1; D possibly corresponds to TRBD1 (5 bases). Germline values: CDR1 SNHLY, CDR2 FYNNEI. This CDR3 contains 14 residues. Trimming stripped 5 bases from V and 5 bases from J, with 15 bases between. The CDR3 spells CASSQDGGRTEAFF. The CDR3 region has the DNA TGTGCCAGCAGTCAGGACGGGGGTAGAACTGAAGCTTTCTTT. Full variable domain (rest looked up from reference TRBV2 and TRBJ1-1): EPEVTQTPSHQVTQMGQEVILRCVPISNHLYFYWYRQILGQKVEFLVSFYNNEISEKSEIFDDQFSVERPDGSNFTLKIRSTKLEDSAMYFCASSQDGGRTEAFFGQGTRLTVV.

The chain employs TRBV7-8 and TRBJ2-7; possible D gene TRBD1, 5 bases. Germline V gene data show CDR1 as SGHVS and CDR2 as FQNEAQ. The V and J ends lost 3 bases and 2 bases respectively, with 5 bases between them. The CDR3 has 12 amino acids. The CDR3 nucleotides read TGTGCCAGCAGCTTGACAGCCTACGAGCAGTACTTC. Its translation is CASSLTAYEQYF.

This clone is a singleton in its sample. The chain recombines TRBV5-1 with TRBJ2-6; no clear D gene. The CDR3 is 16 residues long. The germline V gene encodes CDR1 SGHRS and CDR2 YFSETQ. V was clipped by 4 bases and J by 0 bases, with 11 bases between them. The CDR3 reads CASSPRAGSGANVLTF. CDR3 sequence (DNA): TGCGCCAGCAGCCCAAGGGCTGGCTCTGGGGCCAACGTCCTGACTTTC.

Worth noting for this clone: Other DNA sequences in the same sample also yield this CDR3. V and J are TRBV4-1 and TRBJ1-1; D unclear. Trimming left V 4 bases short and J 2 bases short, with 2 bases between. From germline, CDR1 is MGHRA and CDR2 YSYEKL. The CDR3 has 11 residues. The CDR3 protein is CASSRNTEAFF. The CDR3 DNA follows: TGCGCCAGCAGCCGTAACACTGAAGCTTTCTTT.

A remark on this clone: The germline gene is not matched at one end of the junction; a read error may be the cause. The chain links TRBV27 to TRBJ1-1, with unresolved D. Germline CDR1 is MNHEY and CDR2 is SMNVEV (reference sequence). CDR3 length equals 13 residues. CDR3 protein: CASSPLMNPEAFF. CDR3 nucleotides: TGTGCCAGCAGTCCATTGATGAACCCTGAAGCTTTCTTT.

The rearrangement joins TRBV7-9 to TRBJ2-2, with D hard to call. The CDR3 is made up of 14 amino acids. Germline-derived CDR1 and CDR2 are SEHNR and FQNEAQ (reference sequence). V lost 2 bases and J 3 bases, leaving 7 bases between the germline ends. The CDR3 is CASSLSTDTGELFF. Here the CDR3 DNA reads TGTGCCAGCAGCTTATCTACCGACACCGGGGAGCTGTTTTTT.

The V and J genes are TRBV28 and TRBJ1-2, with 7 bases identical to TRBD1. The CDR3 loop spans 14 amino acids. J gave up 3 bases and V 6 bases, and 7 bases lay outside the gene matches. Germline CDR1 reads MDHEN; CDR2 reads SYDVKM. In nucleotides, the CDR3 is TGTGCCAGCAGGCAGACAGGGAACGACTATGGCTACACCTTC. Its translation is CASRQTGNDYGYTF.

The chain uses TRBV19 and TRBJ1-4; D possibly corresponds to TRBD1 (6 bases). From germline, CDR1 is LNHDA and CDR2 SQIVND (reference sequence). The V gene lost 6 bases and the J gene lost 0 bases, with 11 bases spanning the gap. CDR3 length: 15 amino acids. As DNA, the CDR3 is TGTGCCAGTAGCCGACAGGACGCAACTAATGAAAAACTGTTTTTT. Translation gives CASSRQDATNEKLFF.

This clone was found once. The rearrangement links TRBV2 to TRBJ1-6; 8 bases are a match to TRBD1. Germline lookup yields CDR1 SNHLY and CDR2 FYNNEI. The CDR3 length is 14 residues. The trim removed 2 bases at V and 11 bases at J, leaving 5 bases unmatched. The CDR3 region is CASSERDRSTPLHF. For the CDR3, the DNA is TGTGCCAGCAGTGAAAGGGACAGGTCCACACCCCTCCACTTT.

The chain has TRBV7-9 and TRBJ2-7, with TRBD2 matching 9 bases. The CDR3 length is 16 residues. Per the germline V gene, CDR1 is SEHNR and CDR2 is FQNEAQ (reference sequence). J was trimmed by 1 base and V by 5 bases; bases with no gene match: 9. CDR3 region: CASSPIKTSGSYEQYF. The CDR3 DNA reads TGTGCCAGCAGCCCTATTAAGACTAGCGGATCCTACGAGCAGTACTTC.

The chain couples TRBV9 to TRBJ1-4, with 7 positions matching TRBD1. This CDR3 contains 15 residues. Trimming cost V 2 bases and J 3 bases; bases outside gene matches: 4. From germline, CDR1 is SGDLS and CDR2 YYNGEE. DNA for the CDR3: TGTGCCAGCAGCGTGACAGGGAGGGCTAATGAAAAACTGTTTTTT. It yields the protein CASSVTGRANEKLFF.

The count of this clone is one. This rearrangement joins TRBV28 to TRBJ2-3; D perhaps matches TRBD2 (6 bases). Per germline, CDR1 MDHEN and CDR2 SYDVKM. Trimming pared 8 bases from V and 4 bases from J, leaving 25 bases between. There are 17 residues in the CDR3. CDR3 bases: TGTGCCAGCCCCCCAGGGAGGTCGAGCGGAGGGGCAGATACGCAGTATTTT. Amino acids: CASPPGRSSGGADTQYF.

This chain links TRBV19 with TRBJ1-1; tentatively, D is TRBD1 (5 bases). CDR3 size: 15 residues. CDR1 and CDR2 from the germline V gene are LNHDA and SQIVND (reference sequence). V lost 6 bases and J 0 bases, leaving 14 bases between the germline ends. CDR3 DNA sequence: TGTGCCAGTAGCGGTGGGGGGATTTTGAACACTGAAGCTTTCTTT. It yields the protein CASSGGGILNTEAFF.

The gene calls are TRBV6-2 or TRBV6-3 and TRBJ2-5; 9 bases map to TRBD1. After removal of 5 bases from V and 0 bases from J, the junction contained 4 bases not matched to a gene. The CDR3 is 15 amino acids. CDR1 is MNHEY, CDR2 SVGEGT, per germline. For the CDR3, the DNA is TGTGCCAGCAGTACCGGGACAGGGAACCAAGAGACCCAGTACTTC. Its protein product is CASSTGTGNQETQYF.

This clone was seen more than once but under ten times. This chain connects TRBV18 to TRBJ1-3; 7 bases line up with TRBD1. This CDR3 contains 14 residues. The junction had 6 bases not matched to a gene; V was cut back by 6 bases and J by 4 bases. In germline, CDR1 is KGHSH, CDR2 LQKENI. CDR3 loop: CASSPDRSGNTIYF. The CDR3 DNA follows: TGTGCCAGCTCCCCGGACAGGTCCGGAAACACCATATATTTT.